Given below is one T cell receptor (beta chain) in context. The data derive from a study of OX40 agonist ivuxolimab in advanced cancers. The overall study: A diagnosis of hepatocellular carcinoma, melanoma, renal cell or head and neck cancer was present in dose-escalation patients. Participants, 80% to 90% male, averaged approximately 65 years of age, ranging from roughly 20 to 79.

Libraries were prepared by immunoSEQ multiplex PCR; TCRdb keeps only in-frame clonotypes and omits some of them. The table includes 65,000 to 90,000 clones, roughly nine tenths detected once. This specimen was CD4+ or CD8+ T cells sorted from blood, taken in a trial of the OX40 agonist ivuxolimab. The receptor was derived from an adult with an advanced solid tumor such as melanoma, head and neck, liver or kidney cancer.

The CDR3 here is CASSAGTGLATGTDTQYF. Written as DNA, the CDR3 is TGTGCCAGCAGCGCCGGCACGGGACTAGCGACAGGCACAGATACGCAGTATTTT. The gene calls are TRBV28 and TRBJ2-3, with 10 bases fitting TRBD2. Germline CDR1 reads MDHEN; CDR2 reads SYDVKM. V gave up 6 bases and J gave up 1 base; unmatched junction bases: 13. This CDR3 is built from 18 residues.